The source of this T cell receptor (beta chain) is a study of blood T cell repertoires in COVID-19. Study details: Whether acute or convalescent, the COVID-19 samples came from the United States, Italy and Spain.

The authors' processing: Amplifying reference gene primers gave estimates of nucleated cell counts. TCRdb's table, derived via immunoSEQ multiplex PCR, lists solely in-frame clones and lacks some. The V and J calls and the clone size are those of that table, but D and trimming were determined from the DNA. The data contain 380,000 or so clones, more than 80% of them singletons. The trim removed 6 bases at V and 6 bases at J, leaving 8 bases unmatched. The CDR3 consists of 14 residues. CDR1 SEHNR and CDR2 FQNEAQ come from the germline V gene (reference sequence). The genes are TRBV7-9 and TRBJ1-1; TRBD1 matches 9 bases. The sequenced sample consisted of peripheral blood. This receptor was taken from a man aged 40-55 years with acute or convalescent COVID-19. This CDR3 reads CASRLPGQGSEAFF. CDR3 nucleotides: TGTGCCAGCAGACTCCCGGGACAGGGCTCTGAAGCTTTCTTT.